This T cell receptor beta chain was documented in a study of blood T cell repertoires in COVID-19. Whole-study context: COVID-19 samples, acute and convalescent, were from the United States, Italy and Spain. Sample material is recorded as cDNA or gDNA derived from T cells, B-cell-depleted T cells, or PBMCs.

Authors' methods: Reference gene primer amplification gave estimated nucleated cell counts. The data were produced by immunoSEQ multiplex PCR, yet TCRdb's version contains in-frame clones alone and is incomplete. V and J calls and clone size are copied from that table; D and trimming were computed from the DNA. The repertoire holds fewer than 120,000 clones, with around 82% as singletons. The CDR3 length is 13 residues. Germline CDR1 MGHDK, CDR2 SYGVNS. V lost 8 bases to trimming and J lost 3 bases, with 10 bases between them. Sequenced input: peripheral blood. The chain links TRBV25-1 to TRBJ2-2, with D perhaps TRBD1 (5 bases). The sequence came from a woman aged 60-70 years with acute or convalescent COVID-19. The CDR3 region is CASDDSYTGELFF. The CDR3 nucleotides read TGTGCCAGCGATGACAGCTACACCGGGGAGCTGTTTTTT.